This TCR beta chain was retrieved from a study of cytomegalovirus exposure and HLA in healthy donors. Regarding the study as a whole: As was reported, the classifier diagnosed cytomegalovirus status with high specificity and sensitivity. TCR beta chains numbering some 150 were designated cytomegalovirus-associated. Upon later analysis, TCR association rates were observed to vary by HLA locus, being highest for DRB1 and lowest for HLA-C.

Comments on this clone: Its antigen remains unidentified.

This CDR3 contains 15 residues. Trimming removed 1 base from V and 7 bases from J; junction bases left unmatched: 6. Germline assignment: CDR1 SGHVS and CDR2 FNYEAQ. Researchers ran the PCR with 60 Vbeta and 13 Jbeta primers. This table comes from immunoSEQ multiplex PCR, and its TCRdb copy is limited to in-frame clones, with some not included. The table has 130,000 or so clones, roughly 86% seen once; the top ten hold around 0.51%. This chain links TRBV7-6 with TRBJ1-4; 7 bases are shared with TRBD1. The receptor's source is a woman aged 35 to 49 in good health and CMV-seronegative. Sequencing input: PBMCs. Written as DNA, the CDR3 is TGTGCCAGCAGCTTAGTGACAGGGATGGGTGAAAAACTGTTTTTT. Residues: CASSLVTGMGEKLFF.